Given below is one T cell receptor beta chain in context. Its antigen is unknown. These data belong to a study of post-analysis software for immune sequencing data. Study-level background: Patients with relapsing-remitting, secondary progressive and progressive-relapsing multiple sclerosis courses were all represented.

Germline V gives CDR1 SGHRS, CDR2 YFSETQ. With 3 bases clipped from V and 1 base from J, the junction kept 9 bases outside the gene matches. This CDR3 comprises 16 residues. Unique-molecular-identifier-tagged TCR beta cDNA libraries were used. Once about 0.95 to 10 million T cells were used, hundreds of thousands of cDNA molecules resulted. TCRdb itself ran the PCR reads through MiXCR, one entry per CDR3 protein. The sample lists hundreds of thousands of distinct CDR3 sequences, approximately 59% seen once, with approximately 10% in the top ten. Study-wide results and caveats: The authors found that F measure strongly co-clustered same-batch samples. Controls had lower frequencies than patients of four or five TRBV segments, which included TRBV5-6, TRBV5-1 and TRBV20-1. Controls' normalized Chao1 diversity significantly exceeded that of multiple sclerosis patients.

The receptor was isolated from a girl aged 2-10 years with multiple sclerosis. J is TRBJ1-1 and V is TRBV5-1; 7 bases map to TRBD1. Sequencing was performed on blood. For the CDR3, the DNA is TGCGCCAGCAGCTGGGGGCCCGGGACAGCGAACACTGAAGCTTTCTTT. Its translation: CASSWGPGTANTEAFF. Full variable domain (rest looked up from reference TRBV5-1 and TRBJ1-1): KAGVTQTPRYLIKTRGQQVTLSCSPISGHRSVSWYQQTPGQGLQFLFEYFSETQRNKGNFPGRFSGRQFSNSRSEMNVSTLELGDSALYLCASSWGPGTANTEAFFGQGTRLTVV.